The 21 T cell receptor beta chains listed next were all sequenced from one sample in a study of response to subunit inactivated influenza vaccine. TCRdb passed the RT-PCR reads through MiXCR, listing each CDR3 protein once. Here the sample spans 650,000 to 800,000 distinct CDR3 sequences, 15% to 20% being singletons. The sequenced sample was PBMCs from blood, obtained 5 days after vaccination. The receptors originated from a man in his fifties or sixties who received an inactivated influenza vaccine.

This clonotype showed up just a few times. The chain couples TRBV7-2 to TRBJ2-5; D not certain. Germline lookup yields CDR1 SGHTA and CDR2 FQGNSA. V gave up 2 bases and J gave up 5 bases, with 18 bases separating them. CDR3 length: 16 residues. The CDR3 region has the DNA TGTGCCAGCAGCTTATTCGCACAGAGTCCTGGGGAGACCCAGTACTTC. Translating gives CASSLFAQSPGETQYF. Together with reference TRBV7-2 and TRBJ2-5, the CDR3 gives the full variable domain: GAGVSQSPSNKVTEKGKDVELRCDPISGHTALYWYRQSLGQGLEFLIYFQGNSAPDKSGLPSDRFSAERTGGSVSTLTIQRTQQEDSAVYLCASSLFAQSPGETQYFGPGTRLLVL.

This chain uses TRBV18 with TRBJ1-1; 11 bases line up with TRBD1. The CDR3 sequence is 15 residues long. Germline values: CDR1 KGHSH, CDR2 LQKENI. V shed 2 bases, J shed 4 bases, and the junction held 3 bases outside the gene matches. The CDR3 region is CASSPGQGAVTEAFF. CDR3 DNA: TGTGCCAGCTCACCAGGACAGGGGGCGGTCACTGAAGCTTTCTTT.

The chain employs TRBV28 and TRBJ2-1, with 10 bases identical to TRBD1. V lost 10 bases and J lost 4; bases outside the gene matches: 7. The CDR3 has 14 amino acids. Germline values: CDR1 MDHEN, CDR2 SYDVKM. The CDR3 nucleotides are TGTGCCACTCTGGGACAGGGGAATTACAATGAGCAGTTCTTC. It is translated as CATLGQGNYNEQFF.

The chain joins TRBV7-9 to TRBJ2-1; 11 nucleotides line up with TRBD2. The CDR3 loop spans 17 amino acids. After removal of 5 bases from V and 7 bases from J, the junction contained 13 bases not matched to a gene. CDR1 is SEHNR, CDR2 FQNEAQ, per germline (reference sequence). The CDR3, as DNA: TGTGCCAGCAGCCGGCTTAGCGGGAGGGCGATTCGGAATGAGCAGTTCTTC. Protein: CASSRLSGRAIRNEQFF.

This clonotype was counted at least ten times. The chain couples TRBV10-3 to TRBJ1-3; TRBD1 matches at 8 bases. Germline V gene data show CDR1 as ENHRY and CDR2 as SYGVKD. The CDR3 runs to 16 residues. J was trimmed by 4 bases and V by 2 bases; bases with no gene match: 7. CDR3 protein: CAISELGRGLGNTIYF. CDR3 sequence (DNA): TGTGCCATCAGTGAGCTGGGCAGGGGGCTCGGAAACACCATATATTTT.

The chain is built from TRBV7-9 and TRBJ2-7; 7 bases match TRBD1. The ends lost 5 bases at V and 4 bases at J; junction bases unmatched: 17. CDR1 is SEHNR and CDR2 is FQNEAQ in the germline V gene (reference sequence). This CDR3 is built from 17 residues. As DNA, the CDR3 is TGTGCCAGCAGCCCAACCCCTATTACAGGGGTAGCTTACGAGCAGTACTTC. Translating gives CASSPTPITGVAYEQYF. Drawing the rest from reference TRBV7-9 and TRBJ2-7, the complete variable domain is DTGVSQNPRHKITKRGQNVTFRCDPISEHNRLYWYRQTLGQGPEFLTYFQNEAQLEKSRLLSDRFSAERPKGSFSTLEIQRTEQGDSAMYLCASSPTPITGVAYEQYFGPGTRLTVT.

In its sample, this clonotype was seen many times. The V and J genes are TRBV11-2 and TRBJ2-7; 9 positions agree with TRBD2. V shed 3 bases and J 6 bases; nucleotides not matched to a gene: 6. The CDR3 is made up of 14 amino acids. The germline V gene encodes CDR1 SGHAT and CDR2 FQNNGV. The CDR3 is CASSFGGGAFEQYF. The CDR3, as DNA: TGTGCCAGCAGCTTTGGCGGGGGGGCGTTCGAGCAGTACTTC.

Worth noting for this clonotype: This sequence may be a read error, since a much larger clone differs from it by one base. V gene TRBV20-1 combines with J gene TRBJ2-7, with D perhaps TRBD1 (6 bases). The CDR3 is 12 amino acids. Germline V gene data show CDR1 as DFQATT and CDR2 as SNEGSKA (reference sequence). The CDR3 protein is CSTRDTAYEQNF. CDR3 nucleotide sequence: TGCAGTACCCGGGACACAGCCTACGAGCAGAACTTC.

The CDR3 protein is CASTPGGRRLEQYF. In DNA, the CDR3 is TGCGCCAGCACTCCAGGGGGGCGCCGACTCGAGCAGTACTTC. The chain uses TRBV5-1 and TRBJ2-7, with D tentatively TRBD1 (7 bases). The V gene lost 6 bases and the J gene lost 6 bases, with 19 bases spanning the gap. In germline, CDR1 is SGHRS, CDR2 YFSETQ. CDR3 size: 14 residues.

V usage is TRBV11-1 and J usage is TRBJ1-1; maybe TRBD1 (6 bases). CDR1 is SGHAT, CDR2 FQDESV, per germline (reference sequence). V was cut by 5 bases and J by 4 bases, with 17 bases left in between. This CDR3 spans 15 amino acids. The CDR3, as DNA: TGTGCCAGCAGCACCGAAGGGGGTGCGAGCACTGAAGCTTTCTTT. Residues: CASSTEGGASTEAFF.

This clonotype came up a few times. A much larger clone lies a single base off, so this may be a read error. The CDR3 spells CASSLGGISYNEQFF. The CDR3 DNA reads TGTGCCAGCAGCTTAGGGGGGATCTCCTACAATGAGCAGTTCTTC. The chain couples TRBV7-2 to TRBJ2-1; possibly TRBD1 or TRBD2 for D (5 bases each). Germline-derived CDR1 and CDR2 are SGHTA and FQGNSA. The CDR3 has 15 amino acids. Trimming removed 1 base from V and 0 bases from J, with 7 bases in between.

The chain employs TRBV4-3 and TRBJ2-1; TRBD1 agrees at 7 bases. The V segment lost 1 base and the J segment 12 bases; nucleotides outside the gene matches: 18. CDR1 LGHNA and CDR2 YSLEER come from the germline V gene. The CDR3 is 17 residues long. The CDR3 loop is CASSQGFTGAQGSGQFF. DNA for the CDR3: TGCGCCAGCAGCCAAGGGTTTACAGGGGCGCAAGGATCGGGGCAGTTCTTC.

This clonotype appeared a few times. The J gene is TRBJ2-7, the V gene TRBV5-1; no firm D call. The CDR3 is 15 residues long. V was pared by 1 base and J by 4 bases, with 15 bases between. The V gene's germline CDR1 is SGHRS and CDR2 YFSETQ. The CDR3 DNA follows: TGCGCCAGCAGCTTGTCGAGCAGTAAATTTTACGAGCAGTACTTC. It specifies CASSLSSSKFYEQYF. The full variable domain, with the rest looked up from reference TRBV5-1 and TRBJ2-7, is KAGVTQTPRYLIKTRGQQVTLSCSPISGHRSVSWYQQTPGQGLQFLFEYFSETQRNKGNFPGRFSGRQFSNSRSEMNVSTLELGDSALYLCASSLSSSKFYEQYFGPGTRLTVT.

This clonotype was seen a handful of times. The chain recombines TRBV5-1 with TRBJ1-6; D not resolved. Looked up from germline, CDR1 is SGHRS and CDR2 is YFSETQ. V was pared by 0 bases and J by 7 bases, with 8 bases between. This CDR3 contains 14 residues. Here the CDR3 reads CASSLESGNSPLHF. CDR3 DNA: TGCGCCAGCAGCTTGGAGTCGGGGAATTCACCCCTCCACTTT.

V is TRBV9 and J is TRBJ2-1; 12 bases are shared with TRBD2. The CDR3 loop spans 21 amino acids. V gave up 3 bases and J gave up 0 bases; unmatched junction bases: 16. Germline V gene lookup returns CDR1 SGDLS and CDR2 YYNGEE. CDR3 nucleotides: TGTGCCAGCAGCGCCCGGACCTCGACTAGCGGGAGATACCGCTCCTACAATGAGCAGTTCTTC. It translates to CASSARTSTSGRYRSYNEQFF.

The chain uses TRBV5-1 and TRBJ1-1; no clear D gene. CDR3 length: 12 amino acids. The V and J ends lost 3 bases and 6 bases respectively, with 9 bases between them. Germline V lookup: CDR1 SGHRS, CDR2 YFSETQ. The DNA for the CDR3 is TGCGCCAGCAGCTCTAATGGCGCTGAAGCTTTCTTT. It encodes CASSSNGAEAFF.

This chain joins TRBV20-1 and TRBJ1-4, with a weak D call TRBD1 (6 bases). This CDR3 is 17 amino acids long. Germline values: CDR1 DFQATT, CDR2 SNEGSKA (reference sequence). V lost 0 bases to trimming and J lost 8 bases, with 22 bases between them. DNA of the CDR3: TGCAGTGCTAGAGATCCTCTCGTGGGGGCCGCGAGGGAAAAACTGTTTTTT. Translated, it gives CSARDPLVGAAREKLFF.

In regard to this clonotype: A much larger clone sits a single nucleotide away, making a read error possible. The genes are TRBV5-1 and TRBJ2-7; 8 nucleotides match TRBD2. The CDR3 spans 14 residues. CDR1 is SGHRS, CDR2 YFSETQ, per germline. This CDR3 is CASSLSGATYEQNF. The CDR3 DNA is TGCGCCAGCAGCCTTAGCGGGGCAACCTACGAGCAGAACTTC.

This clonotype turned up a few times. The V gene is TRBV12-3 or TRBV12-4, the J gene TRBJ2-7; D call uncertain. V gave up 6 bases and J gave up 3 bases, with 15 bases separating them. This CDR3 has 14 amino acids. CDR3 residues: CASSPARRGYEQYF. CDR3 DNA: TGTGCCAGCAGCCCCGCCCGCAGAGGCTACGAGCAGTACTTC.

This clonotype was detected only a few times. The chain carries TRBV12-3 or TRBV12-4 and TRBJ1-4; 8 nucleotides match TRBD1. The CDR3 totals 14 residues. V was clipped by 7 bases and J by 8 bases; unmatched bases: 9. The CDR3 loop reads CASTETGEGEKLFF. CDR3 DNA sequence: TGTGCCAGCACCGAGACAGGGGAAGGGGAAAAACTGTTTTTT.

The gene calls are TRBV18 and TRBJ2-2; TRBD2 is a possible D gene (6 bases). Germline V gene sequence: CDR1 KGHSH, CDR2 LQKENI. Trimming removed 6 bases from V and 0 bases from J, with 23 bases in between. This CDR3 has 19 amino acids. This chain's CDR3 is CASSRFGGPEPPNTGELFF. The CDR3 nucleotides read TGTGCCAGCTCCCGGTTCGGAGGGCCTGAACCCCCGAACACCGGGGAGCTGTTTTTT.